The 13 T cell receptor beta chains presented below share a single source sample, sequenced in a study of beta chain features in type 1 diabetes. Of the isolated RNA, all was reverse transcribed, and so the sequenced material was expressed TCRB transcripts. Generated by immunoSEQ multiplex PCR, the TCRdb table keeps only in-frame clones and is missing some. The sample records roughly 400,000 clones, approximately 15% being singletons. Sequencing input: naive CD4+ T cells from blood. Receptor source: a man aged 30 to 45 in good health.

The chain has TRBV7-2 and TRBJ2-3, with TRBD2 identical over 8 bases. V lost 5 bases, J lost 2 bases, and 9 bases stayed unmatched. CDR1 is SGHTA and CDR2 is FQGNSA in the germline V gene. This CDR3 is built from 16 residues. The chain's CDR3 is CASSIQRGTYTDTQYF. The CDR3 DNA reads as TGTGCCAGCAGCATTCAGCGGGGGACCTACACAGATACGCAGTATTTT.

The gene calls are TRBV18 and TRBJ2-5; 7 positions match TRBD1. The CDR3 runs to 14 residues. V lost 8 bases to trimming and J lost 2 bases; unmatched junction nucleotides: 8. Germline V gene data show CDR1 as KGHSH and CDR2 as LQKENI. In DNA form, the CDR3 reads TGTGCCAGCCTACAAGACAGGGTACAAGAGACCCAGTACTTC. Translated, it gives CASLQDRVQETQYF.

This clone was detected only a few times. The V gene is TRBV10-3, the J gene TRBJ1-4; tentatively, D is TRBD1 (6 bases). Deletions cut 0 bases from V and 7 bases from J, with 18 bases between. Germline V CDR1 and CDR2: ENHRY, SYGVKD. CDR3 length: 17 amino acids. CDR3 residues: CAISESRGLDSVEKLFF. CDR3 coding DNA: TGTGCCATCAGTGAGTCGCGGGGGCTAGATTCCGTTGAAAAACTGTTTTTT.

The chain combines TRBV4-1 with TRBJ1-4; D unclear. Trimming took off 0 bases at V and 5 bases at J, with 10 bases between the two ends. Germline V gives CDR1 MGHRA, CDR2 YSYEKL. The CDR3 length is 15 residues. DNA for the CDR3: TGCGCCAGCAGCCAAGATGCCCAGCTCAATGAAAAACTGTTTTTT. This codes for CASSQDAQLNEKLFF.

This clone was recorded a few times. The rearrangement joins TRBV29-1 to TRBJ1-4; D not resolved. The V end lost 0 bases, the J end lost 14 bases, and 16 bases lay between the germline ends. This CDR3 comprises 13 residues. CDR1 is SQVTM, CDR2 ANQGSEA, per germline. CDR3 in DNA: TGCAGCGTTGAAGAGGGTGCTGGCCGAAGGCTGTTTTTT. Its protein product is CSVEEGAGRRLFF. The full variable domain, completed using reference TRBV29-1 and TRBJ1-4, is SAVISQKPSRDICQRGTSLTIQCQVDSQVTMMFWYRQQPGQSLTLIATANQGSEATYESGFVIDKFPISRPNLTFSTLTVSNMSPEDSSIYLCSVEEGAGRRLFFGSGTQLSVL.

This clone turned up a few times. V is TRBV4-3 and J is TRBJ1-1, with D perhaps matching TRBD1 (6 bases). Trimming cost V 0 bases and J 6 bases, with 14 bases left between them. Germline V CDR1 and CDR2: LGHNA, YSLEER. The CDR3 contains 15 residues. The CDR3 is CASSQETGFRAEAFF. Written as DNA, the CDR3 is TGCGCCAGCAGCCAAGAAACAGGGTTTAGGGCTGAAGCTTTCTTT.

This chain connects TRBV6-5 to TRBJ1-2; D uncertain. The CDR3 is 13 amino acids. Per the germline V gene, CDR1 is MNHEY and CDR2 is SVGAGI. The germline V and J ends were trimmed by 6 bases and 3 bases, with 11 bases remaining between them. The CDR3: CASSQTQDYGYTF. CDR3 coding DNA: TGTGCCAGCAGCCAGACTCAAGACTATGGCTACACCTTC.

This clone was picked up a small number of times. J is TRBJ2-1 and V is TRBV15, with TRBD1 matching 10 bases. Germline V gene data show CDR1 as LNHNV and CDR2 as YYDKDF (reference sequence). The J segment lost 5 bases and the V segment lost 3 bases, leaving 4 bases of the junction unmatched. The CDR3 runs to 15 residues. The CDR3 is CATSSVGQGNNEQFF. DNA for the CDR3: TGTGCCACCAGCAGCGTGGGACAGGGGAACAATGAGCAGTTCTTC.

This clone was seen only once. The gene calls are TRBV29-1 and TRBJ1-1; a possible D gene is TRBD1 (6 bases). The CDR3 spans 12 residues. Trimming stripped 5 bases from V and 5 bases from J, with 12 bases between. Germline lookup yields CDR1 SQVTM and CDR2 ANQGSEA. The CDR3 loop reads CSVRHRVTEAFF. The CDR3 DNA reads TGCAGCGTTCGGCACAGGGTGACTGAAGCTTTCTTT.

This rearrangement joins TRBV15 to TRBJ1-6; perhaps TRBD1 as D (6 bases). Per the germline V gene, CDR1 is LNHNV and CDR2 is YYDKDF (reference sequence). V lost 0 bases, J lost 10 bases, and 13 bases lay in between. The length of the CDR3 is 15 residues. CDR3 loop: CATSRDFTGRSPLHF. The CDR3 DNA reads TGTGCCACCAGCAGAGATTTCACAGGGAGATCACCCCTCCACTTT.

The V call is TRBV9, the J call TRBJ2-5, with D tentatively TRBD2 (6 bases). CDR3 length equals 13 residues. With 6 bases removed from V and 5 bases from J, the gap between germline ends came to 14 bases. Germline CDR1 SGDLS, CDR2 YYNGEE. CDR3 nucleotides: TGTGCCAGCACGGGGGAACCCGGGGAGACCCAGTACTTC. It encodes CASTGEPGETQYF. The full variable domain, with the rest looked up from reference TRBV9 and TRBJ2-5, is DSGVTQTPKHLITATGQRVTLRCSPRSGDLSVYWYQQSLDQGLQFLIQYYNGEERAKGNILERFSAQQFPDLHSELNLSSLELGDSALYFCASTGEPGETQYFGPGTRLLVL.

This clone occurred a few times. This chain joins TRBV15 and TRBJ1-1; D unclear. This CDR3 has 13 amino acids. The germline V gene has CDR1 LNHNV and CDR2 YYDKDF (reference sequence). Deletions cut 3 bases from V and 1 base from J, with 6 bases between. CDR3 nucleotide sequence: TGTGCCACCAGCAGCTATGCGAACACTGAAGCTTTCTTT. Translated, it gives CATSSYANTEAFF.

The gene calls are TRBV30 and TRBJ2-5; 7 bases match TRBD2. CDR3 length: 14 residues. CDR1 and CDR2 from the germline V gene are GTSNPN and SVGIG (reference sequence). J was trimmed by 5 bases and V by 1 base; bases with no gene match: 7. CDR3: CAWSGILLAETQYF. The CDR3, as DNA: TGTGCCTGGAGTGGAATCCTACTAGCGGAGACCCAGTACTTC.